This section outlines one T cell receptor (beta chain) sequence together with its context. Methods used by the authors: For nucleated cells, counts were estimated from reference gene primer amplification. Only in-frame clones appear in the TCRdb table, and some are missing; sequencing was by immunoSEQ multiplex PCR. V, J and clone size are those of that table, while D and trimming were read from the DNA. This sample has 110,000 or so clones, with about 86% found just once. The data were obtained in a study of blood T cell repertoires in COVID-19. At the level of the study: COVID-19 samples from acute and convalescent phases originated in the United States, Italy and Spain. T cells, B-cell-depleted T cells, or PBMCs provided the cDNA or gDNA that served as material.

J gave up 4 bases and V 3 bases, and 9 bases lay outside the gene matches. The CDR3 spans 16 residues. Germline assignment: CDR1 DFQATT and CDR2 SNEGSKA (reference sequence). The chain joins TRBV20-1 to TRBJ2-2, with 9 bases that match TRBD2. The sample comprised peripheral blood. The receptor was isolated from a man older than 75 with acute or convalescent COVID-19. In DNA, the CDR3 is TGCAGTGCTAGTAATTCAGCGGGAGGTCTCACCGGGGAGCTGTTTTTT. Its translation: CSASNSAGGLTGELFF.